One sample yielded the 30 T cell receptor beta chains listed below, sequenced in a study of identical twins (TCRdb year 2016). Library preparation employed 5' RACE. For sequencing, an Illumina HiSeq 2000 was employed. TCRdb reworked the public reads: Q25 trimming with fastp, MiXCR clone assembly, productive beta chains retained. Under each unique CDR3 protein, matching rows form one entry showing the most common genes and DNA. The sample data list 500,000 or so distinct CDR3 sequences, and roughly a fifth of these were observed just once. About 0.99% of the sample is taken by the ten largest. The sample also formed part of further work on T cells expressing NK-cell markers.

The sample comprised CD4+ T cells sorted from blood. The receptors originated from a young woman in good health.

This clonotype was counted at least ten times. The chain uses TRBV5-1 and TRBJ1-1; perhaps TRBD1 as D (5 bases). This CDR3 has 14 residues. The V gene lost 0 bases and the J gene lost 1 base, with 7 bases spanning the gap. CDR1 and CDR2 (germline): SGHRS, YFSETQ. The CDR3 loop reads CASSLGQQNTEAFF. CDR3 bases: TGCGCCAGCAGCTTGGGACAGCAGAACACTGAAGCTTTCTTT.

The V and J genes are TRBV7-2 and TRBJ2-2, with D possibly matching TRBD2 (6 bases). Trimming removed 11 bases from V and 1 base from J, with 14 bases in between. CDR3 length equals 14 residues. Per the germline V gene, CDR1 is SGHTA and CDR2 is FQGNSA. The chain's CDR3 is CALQEGLNTGELFF. The CDR3 DNA sequence: TGTGCCCTTCAGGAGGGTCTGAACACCGGGGAGCTGTTTTTT.

The V and J genes are TRBV7-2 and TRBJ2-1; either TRBD1 or TRBD2 may supply D (5 bases each). CDR1 is SGHTA and CDR2 is FQGNSA in the germline V gene. V was shortened by 5 bases and J by 9 bases, with 20 bases between the two germline ends. This CDR3 comprises 15 residues. CDR3 sequence reads: CASSHPGAPKGEQFF. As DNA, the CDR3 is TGTGCCAGCAGCCACCCCGGGGCTCCAAAGGGTGAGCAGTTCTTC.

This clonotype was seen a handful of times. This chain links TRBV27 with TRBJ2-4; 9 bases align to TRBD1. Trimming cost V 10 bases and J 4 bases; bases outside gene matches: 20. The CDR3 is 18 residues long. The germline CDR1 and CDR2 sequences are MNHEY and SMNVEV (reference sequence). CDR3 in amino acids: CANTLQIRDRAQKNIQYF. The CDR3 DNA reads TGTGCCAACACCCTCCAAATCCGGGACAGGGCACAGAAAAACATTCAGTACTTC.

The chain carries TRBV20-1 and TRBJ2-1; TRBD1 or TRBD2 may be the D gene (5 bases each). V lost 2 bases to trimming and J lost 5 bases, with 7 bases between them. The CDR3 consists of 12 residues. Germline CDR1 and CDR2: DFQATT and SNEGSKA (reference sequence). The CDR3 bases are TGCAGTGCTAGAAGGGACCACAATGAGCAGTTCTTC. Translated: CSARRDHNEQFF.

This clonotype showed up many times. The CDR3 nucleotides are TGTGCCACAGTAGGACAGGGAAACACCGGGGAGCTGTTTTTT. Translated, it gives CATVGQGNTGELFF. V is TRBV12-3 or TRBV12-4 and J is TRBJ2-2; TRBD1 agrees at 8 bases. V shed 10 bases and J 2 bases; nucleotides not matched to a gene: 6. The length of the CDR3 is 14 residues.

J is TRBJ2-1 and V is TRBV10-3, with 9 bases identical to TRBD2. Trimming cost V 10 bases and J 2 bases; bases outside gene matches: 18. Germline CDR1 ENHRY, CDR2 SYGVKD. The CDR3 is 18 residues long. The DNA for the CDR3 is TGTGCCACTGGGGCGGGAGGGTCTTTCCTAGGGACCTACAATGAGCAGTTCTTC. Translating gives CATGAGGSFLGTYNEQFF.

The table lists this clonotype with a few counts. The rearrangement joins TRBV5-1 to TRBJ2-1; TRBD2 aligns across 7 bases. The germline gives CDR1 SGHRS, CDR2 YFSETQ. The CDR3 is 14 residues long. V trimming: 7 bases; J trimming: 2 bases; junction bases outside the gene matches: 6. For the CDR3, the DNA is TGCGCCAGCTCGTCTAGCGGTACCTACAATGAGCAGTTCTTC. It translates to CASSSSGTYNEQFF.

This clonotype was found a few times. The chain is built from TRBV6-1 and TRBJ2-2, with D hard to call. CDR3 length: 14 amino acids. Germline V CDR1 and CDR2: MNHNS, SASEGT. Trimming removed 6 bases from V and 2 bases from J, with 10 bases in between. The CDR3 sequence: CASRKDGNTGELFF. The CDR3, as DNA: TGTGCCAGCAGGAAGGACGGAAACACCGGGGAGCTGTTTTTT.

The rearrangement uses TRBV29-1 and TRBJ1-1, with D possibly matching TRBD1 (6 bases). CDR1 and CDR2 from the germline V gene are SQVTM and ANQGSEA. This CDR3 has 11 amino acids. With 7 bases removed from V and 5 bases from J, the gap between germline ends came to 11 bases. DNA of the CDR3: TGCAGCGCCGCAGGACAGACTGAAGCTTTCTTT. It translates to CSAAGQTEAFF.

The chain uses TRBV7-2 and TRBJ2-4; D may correspond to TRBD1 or TRBD2 (5 bases each). The CDR3 spans 16 residues. The germline V gene encodes CDR1 SGHTA and CDR2 FQGNSA. The V gene lost 5 bases and the J gene lost 5 bases, with 19 bases spanning the gap. CDR3 sequence: CASSRRDRRLQNIQYF. The CDR3 DNA reads as TGTGCCAGCAGCCGCCGGGACCGGAGACTACAAAACATTCAGTACTTC. The full variable domain, in which reference TRBV7-2 and TRBJ2-4 provide the parts outside the CDR3, is GAGVSQSPSNKVTEKGKDVELRCDPISGHTALYWYRQSLGQGLEFLIYFQGNSAPDKSGLPSDRFSAERTGGSVSTLTIQRTQQEDSAVYLCASSRRDRRLQNIQYFGAGTRLSVL.

This clonotype was detected a few times. The chain recombines TRBV20-1 with TRBJ1-2; 9 bases map to TRBD1. Germline V gives CDR1 DFQATT, CDR2 SNEGSKA (reference sequence). CDR3 length: 12 amino acids. Germline trimming cut 5 bases from V and 6 bases from J; bases unmatched to any gene: 4. CDR3 sequence reads: CSAPGTGNGYTF. In DNA, the CDR3 is TGCAGTGCTCCTGGGACAGGGAATGGCTACACCTTC.

This chain joins TRBV20-1 and TRBJ1-4; D uncertain. CDR1 and CDR2 (germline): DFQATT, SNEGSKA (reference sequence). With 3 bases removed from V and 0 bases from J, the gap between germline ends came to 8 bases. CDR3 size: 14 residues. The CDR3 DNA is TGCAGTGCTAGTAACGGCCCAACTAATGAAAAACTGTTTTTT. It specifies CSASNGPTNEKLFF.

The rearrangement uses TRBV2 and TRBJ2-2; possible D gene TRBD2, 6 bases. This CDR3 is built from 14 residues. V gave up 4 bases and J gave up 5 bases, with 11 bases separating them. Germline V gives CDR1 SNHLY, CDR2 FYNNEI. CDR3 protein: CASSVEGRTGELFF. The DNA for the CDR3 is TGTGCCAGCAGTGTAGAGGGGAGGACCGGGGAGCTGTTTTTT.

This clonotype was found a few times. The V gene is TRBV29-1, the J gene TRBJ1-2; 8 nucleotides agree with TRBD1. Germline CDR1 SQVTM, CDR2 ANQGSEA. The CDR3 has 12 amino acids. V shed 7 bases and J 3 bases; nucleotides not matched to a gene: 4. This chain's CDR3 is CSGRGQDYGYTF. The CDR3 DNA follows: TGCAGCGGCAGGGGGCAAGACTATGGCTACACCTTC.

This clonotype was counted a few times. This chain joins TRBV20-1 and TRBJ2-1; 9 positions match TRBD1. CDR1 DFQATT and CDR2 SNEGSKA come from the germline V gene (reference sequence). There are 17 residues in the CDR3. V shed 0 bases, J shed 9 bases, and the junction held 15 bases outside the gene matches. The CDR3 coding sequence is TGCAGTGCTAGAGATCTATCGCGGGACAGGGAGGTTAGTGAGCAGTTCTTC. Amino acid sequence: CSARDLSRDREVSEQFF.

Worth noting for this clonotype: No conserved phenylalanine or tryptophan ends this CDR3, so it is likely a read error. The gene calls are TRBV12-3 or TRBV12-4 and TRBJ2-1; D is possibly TRBD2 (5 bases). The CDR3 spans 15 residues. Trimming removed 6 bases from V and 0 bases from J, with 12 bases in between. The CDR3 sequence is CASRERLSSYNEQFV. As DNA, the CDR3 is TGTGCCAGCAGGGAGCGGCTTAGCTCCTACAATGAGCAGTTCGTC.

This clonotype was counted between two and nine times. V and J are TRBV27 and TRBJ2-1, with TRBD1 matching over 10 bases. This CDR3 has 16 residues. Germline assignment: CDR1 MNHEY and CDR2 SMNVEV (reference sequence). Trimming took 6 bases from V and 3 from J; bases not matched to a gene: 8. The CDR3 region has the DNA TGTGCCAGCAGACCTGACGGGACAGGGGACTACAATGAGCAGTTCTTC. This sequence encodes CASRPDGTGDYNEQFF.

This chain connects TRBV11-2 to TRBJ2-1; D possibly corresponds to TRBD1 (7 bases). The CDR3 contains 14 residues. The germline CDR1 and CDR2 sequences are SGHAT and FQNNGV. The ends were cut back, 5 bases at V and 7 bases at J, with 15 bases in the middle. CDR3 sequence (DNA): TGTGCCAGCAGCCCCACAGCAGGGGGGAATGAGCAGTTCTTC. As protein: CASSPTAGGNEQFF.

The rearrangement uses TRBV20-1 and TRBJ2-7; 9 positions match TRBD2. V trimming: 4 bases; J trimming: 5 bases; junction bases outside the gene matches: 6. Germline-derived CDR1 and CDR2 are DFQATT and SNEGSKA (reference sequence). The CDR3 runs 13 residues. Here the CDR3 DNA reads TGCAGTGCTATCGGCGGGAGGGCCGACGAGCAGTACTTC. It specifies CSAIGGRADEQYF.

The V and J genes are TRBV12-3 or TRBV12-4 and TRBJ2-3; TRBD2 agrees at 11 bases. There are 18 residues in the CDR3. Losses at the gene ends were 6 bases for V and 0 bases for J; bases not matched to a gene: 11. The CDR3 loop is CASRKGASGGTSTDTQYF. The DNA of the CDR3 is TGTGCCAGCAGGAAAGGGGCTAGCGGGGGGACTAGCACAGATACGCAGTATTTT.

The chain has TRBV10-2 and TRBJ1-1; weak D call: TRBD1 (6 bases). The germline CDR1 and CDR2 sequences are WSHSY and SAAADI. This CDR3 spans 15 amino acids. V lost 7 bases and J 6 bases, leaving 21 bases between the germline ends. CDR3 DNA: TGCGCCAGCAATCGTATTACAGGGCGGGGGTCTGAAGCTTTCTTT. Amino acids: CASNRITGRGSEAFF.

The chain has TRBV30 and TRBJ2-2; 7 bases fit TRBD1. V dropped 5 bases and J dropped 5; count of bases not matched to a gene: 8. The CDR3 is 14 amino acids. The germline CDR1 and CDR2 sequences are GTSNPN and SVGIG (reference sequence). The chain's CDR3 is CAWGRQGRTGELFF. DNA of the CDR3: TGTGCCTGGGGACGACAGGGAAGGACCGGGGAGCTGTTTTTT.

This chain connects TRBV12-3 or TRBV12-4 to TRBJ2-6; D not resolved. The CDR3 loop spans 16 amino acids. V was trimmed by 5 bases and J by 0 bases, leaving 11 bases between them. Here the CDR3 DNA reads TGTGCCAGCAGTGGCCGGAGAGCCTCTGGGGCCAACGTCCTGACTTTC. Translated, it gives CASSGRRASGANVLTF.

This clonotype was observed many times. This chain uses TRBV29-1 with TRBJ2-5; D is uncertain. The CDR3 has 11 residues. The V and J ends lost 4 bases and 5 bases respectively, with 8 bases between them. CDR1 is SQVTM and CDR2 is ANQGSEA in the germline V gene. The CDR3 is CSVGRTETQYF. CDR3 DNA: TGCAGCGTTGGTCGTACGGAGACCCAGTACTTC.

J is TRBJ2-3 and V is TRBV5-5; D call uncertain. Trimming took 0 bases from V and 4 from J, leaving 6 bases between them. This CDR3 spans 13 amino acids. Looked up from germline, CDR1 is SGHKS and CDR2 is YYEKEE (reference sequence). This chain's CDR3 is CASSLGGSDTQYF. The CDR3 DNA reads TGTGCCAGCAGCTTGGGAGGTTCAGATACGCAGTATTTT.

This clonotype is a singleton in its sample. A much larger clonotype is one base distant, so this may be a read error. V usage is TRBV27 and J usage is TRBJ1-2, with 8 bases that match TRBD1. The CDR3 runs to 12 residues. The germline CDR1 and CDR2 sequences are MNHEY and SMNVEV (reference sequence). With V trimmed by 6 bases and J by 4 bases, 1 base remained unmatched. CDR3 sequence: CASRGQVYGYTF. In DNA, the CDR3 is TGTGCCAGCAGGGGACAGGTCTATGGCTACACCTTC.

This chain uses TRBV10-3 with TRBJ2-7, with unresolved D. This CDR3 has 15 residues. The V gene's germline CDR1 is ENHRY and CDR2 SYGVKD. V was cut by 0 bases and J by 3 bases, with 12 bases left in between. DNA of the CDR3: TGTGCCATCAGTGAGTCGCCACTATTGGGCTACGAGCAGTACTTC. Its translation is CAISESPLLGYEQYF.

The V call is TRBV11-2, the J call TRBJ1-6, with D maybe TRBD1 (5 bases). V lost 7 bases to trimming and J lost 7 bases, with 17 bases between them. Germline CDR1 and CDR2: SGHAT and FQNNGV. The CDR3 runs 15 residues. Here the CDR3 reads CASTQKTVLNSPLHF. The CDR3 DNA sequence: TGTGCCAGCACCCAAAAGACAGTCCTAAATTCACCCCTCCACTTT.

The chain employs TRBV10-2 and TRBJ2-3, with D perhaps given as TRBD1 or TRBD2 (6 bases each). Trimming removed 3 bases from V and 9 bases from J, with 10 bases in between. From germline, CDR1 is WSHSY and CDR2 SAAADI. This CDR3 region has 12 residues. The CDR3 protein is CASSDGGRTQYF. Here the CDR3 DNA reads TGCGCCAGCAGTGATGGGGGGCGGACGCAGTATTTT.